These 21 T cell receptor beta chains originate from one sample sequenced in a study of cytomegalovirus exposure and HLA in healthy donors. PCR was performed using 60 Vbeta and 13 Jbeta primers. Only in-frame clones appear in the TCRdb table, and some are missing; sequencing was by immunoSEQ multiplex PCR. The sample yields 150,000 to 200,000 clones, around 85% seen once. Sequenced sample: PBMCs. Receptor source: a man aged 18 to 29 in good health and CMV-seronegative.

The chain joins TRBV10-1 to TRBJ1-1; 8 bases line up with TRBD1. Germline V gene lookup returns CDR1 WNHNN and CDR2 SYGVQD (reference sequence). This CDR3 has 14 residues. Trimming took 6 bases from V and 4 from J; bases not matched to a gene: 7. This CDR3 reads CASREGQGATEAFF. In DNA form, the CDR3 reads TGCGCCAGCAGAGAAGGACAGGGAGCCACTGAAGCTTTCTTT.

In its sample, this clone was seen once. The V gene is TRBV30, the J gene TRBJ1-1, with D possibly being TRBD1 (5 bases). This CDR3 is 12 amino acids long. Trimming removed 5 bases from V and 8 bases from J, with 15 bases in between. Germline V lookup: CDR1 GTSNPN, CDR2 SVGIG (reference sequence). The CDR3 here is CAWAPNRGEAFF. CDR3 sequence (DNA): TGTGCCTGGGCTCCCAATCGGGGGGAAGCTTTCTTT. Variable domain in full (rest from reference TRBV30 and TRBJ1-1): SQTIHQWPATLVQPVGSPLSLECTVEGTSNPNLYWYRQAAGRGLQLLFYSVGIGQISSEVPQNLSASRPQDRQFILSSKKLLLSDSGFYLCAWAPNRGEAFFGQGTRLTVV.

The rearrangement links TRBV30 to TRBJ1-5, with a weak D call TRBD1 (5 bases). The CDR3 has 14 residues. Per the germline V gene, CDR1 is GTSNPN and CDR2 is SVGIG (reference sequence). V was clipped by 5 bases and J by 5 bases, with 16 bases between them. In DNA form, the CDR3 reads TGTGCCTGGTCCCGACGAGGGGACTATCAGCCCCAGCATTTT. Protein sequence: CAWSRRGDYQPQHF. Variable domain in full (rest from reference TRBV30 and TRBJ1-5): SQTIHQWPATLVQPVGSPLSLECTVEGTSNPNLYWYRQAAGRGLQLLFYSVGIGQISSEVPQNLSASRPQDRQFILSSKKLLLSDSGFYLCAWSRRGDYQPQHFGDGTRLSIL.

A few counts support this clone. The chain uses TRBV29-1 and TRBJ1-1; a possible D gene is TRBD1 (5 bases). CDR1 SQVTM and CDR2 ANQGSEA come from the germline V gene. This CDR3 spans 14 amino acids. Trimming stripped 5 bases from V and 4 bases from J, with 17 bases between. The CDR3 nucleotides are TGCAGCGTTAGTCATTCGGGGGTGAGCACTGAAGCTTTCTTT. Its translation is CSVSHSGVSTEAFF.

Remarks on this clone: The sample has other DNA sequences that encode this CDR3 too. The V and J genes are TRBV5-1 and TRBJ1-1; 8 nucleotides line up with TRBD1. The CDR3 loop spans 14 amino acids. Germline V lookup: CDR1 SGHRS, CDR2 YFSETQ. Trimming took 4 bases from V and 1 from J; bases not matched to a gene: 3. As DNA, the CDR3 is TGCGCCAGCAGCCCTGGGACAGGGAACACTGAAGCTTTCTTT. Translated: CASSPGTGNTEAFF.

A few counts support this clone. The chain links TRBV18 to TRBJ2-7; 8 bases line up with TRBD1. J lost 7 bases, V lost 9 bases, and 5 bases had no gene match. This CDR3 region has 11 residues. Germline V gene sequence: CDR1 KGHSH, CDR2 LQKENI. The DNA for the CDR3 is TGTGCCAGACCCAGGGGGCTTGAGCAGTACTTC. Translation: CARPRGLEQYF. Looking up the rest from reference TRBV18 and TRBJ2-7 gives the full variable domain: NAGVMQNPRHLVRRRGQEARLRCSPMKGHSHVYWYRQLPEEGLKFMVYLQKENIIDESGMPKERFSAEFPKEGPSILRIQQVVRGDSAAYFCARPRGLEQYFGPGTRLTVT.

The chain couples TRBV11-3 to TRBJ2-1; D is possibly TRBD1 (6 bases). The length of the CDR3 is 13 residues. The germline CDR1 and CDR2 sequences are SGHNT and YENEEA. The germline V and J ends were trimmed by 3 bases and 5 bases, with 8 bases remaining between them. Here the CDR3 reads CASSFEGDNEQFF. The CDR3 DNA is TGTGCCAGCAGCTTCGAGGGGGACAATGAGCAGTTCTTC.

This clone was seen once. The V call is TRBV7-2, the J call TRBJ2-7; D not certain. Trimming pared 3 bases from V and 4 bases from J, leaving 10 bases between. CDR1 and CDR2 from the germline V gene are SGHTA and FQGNSA. This CDR3 is 13 amino acids long. This chain's CDR3 is CASSLYRNYEQYF. In nucleotides, the CDR3 is TGTGCCAGCAGCTTGTACAGAAATTACGAGCAGTACTTC.

This chain joins TRBV18 and TRBJ1-1; D ambiguous. V lost 2 bases, J lost 4 bases, and 14 bases lay in between. The CDR3 runs 15 residues. CDR1 and CDR2 (germline): KGHSH, LQKENI. The chain's CDR3 is CASSPVSPGGTEAFF. The CDR3 DNA is TGTGCCAGCTCACCAGTGTCCCCGGGAGGCACTGAAGCTTTCTTT.

The V and J genes are TRBV5-1 and TRBJ2-7, with a weak D call TRBD1 (6 bases). From germline, CDR1 is SGHRS and CDR2 YFSETQ. Trimming pared 4 bases from V and 3 bases from J, leaving 17 bases between. The CDR3 length is 15 residues. The CDR3 region has the DNA TGCGCCAGCAGCCCAAAACAGGGAATCGACTACGAGCAGTACTTC. It codes for CASSPKQGIDYEQYF.

The rearrangement uses TRBV10-2 and TRBJ2-2; 8 nucleotides match TRBD2. The germline V gene has CDR1 WSHSY and CDR2 SAAADI. V lost 0 bases, J lost 7 bases, and 13 bases stayed unmatched. This CDR3 is built from 18 residues. The CDR3 sequence is CASSESILSGSLNGELFF. The CDR3 DNA sequence: TGCGCCAGCAGTGAGTCGATTCTAAGCGGGAGTCTGAACGGGGAGCTGTTTTTT.

The V gene is TRBV25-1, the J gene TRBJ2-2, with a possible D match to TRBD2 (6 bases). Trimming took 4 bases from V and 5 from J, leaving 11 bases between them. Germline loops: CDR1 MGHDK, CDR2 SYGVNS. The CDR3 is made up of 14 amino acids. CDR3 protein: CASSVYRETGELFF. The CDR3 DNA is TGTGCCAGCAGTGTCTATCGGGAGACCGGGGAGCTGTTTTTT.

This chain links TRBV12-5 with TRBJ1-1; 7 positions match TRBD1. This CDR3 has 12 residues. The ends lost 4 bases at V and 8 bases at J; junction bases unmatched: 4. The germline V gene encodes CDR1 LGHNT and CDR2 FRNRAP. The CDR3 sequence is CASGYPDREAFF. The CDR3 DNA reads TGTGCTAGTGGTTACCCGGACAGGGAAGCTTTCTTT.

The table lists this clone with a count of one. V is TRBV7-2 and J is TRBJ2-5; D call uncertain. CDR1 SGHTA and CDR2 FQGNSA come from the germline V gene. This CDR3 region has 14 residues. Trimming stripped 2 bases from V and 5 bases from J, with 12 bases between. This CDR3 reads CASSLNVPRETQYF. The DNA of the CDR3 is TGTGCCAGCAGCTTAAACGTGCCTCGGGAGACCCAGTACTTC.

The chain links TRBV14 to TRBJ1-1, with a weak D call TRBD1 (5 bases). In germline, CDR1 is SGHDN, CDR2 FVKESK. The V gene lost 1 base and the J gene lost 5 bases, with 14 bases spanning the gap. This CDR3 has 15 residues. The DNA for the CDR3 is TGTGCCAGCAGCCAAGGGGAGGGGTCAAAAACTGAAGCTTTCTTT. Translation: CASSQGEGSKTEAFF.

This chain connects TRBV6-5 to TRBJ1-2, with 7 bases fitting TRBD1. Germline CDR1 MNHEY, CDR2 SVGAGI. J was trimmed by 4 bases and V by 5 bases; bases with no gene match: 7. CDR3 length equals 14 residues. The DNA for the CDR3 is TGTGCCAGCAGTCGGGACAGCCTTTTCTATGGCTACACCTTC. Its protein is CASSRDSLFYGYTF.

The chain links TRBV7-9 to TRBJ1-1; D ambiguous. CDR3 length: 12 residues. CDR1 and CDR2 (germline): SEHNR, FQNEAQ (reference sequence). Trimming took 5 bases from V and 11 from J, leaving 15 bases between them. DNA for the CDR3: TGTGCCAGCAGCGCAGTCCGCCGAGGGGCTTTCTTT. Residues: CASSAVRRGAFF.

The chain links TRBV5-6 to TRBJ2-5; possible D gene TRBD2, 5 bases. The CDR3 runs to 13 residues. CDR1 SGHDT and CDR2 YYEEEE come from the germline V gene. Trimming removed 0 bases at V and 6 bases at J, with 9 bases between. The CDR3 DNA reads TGTGCCAGCAGCTTGGTGAGGGAGAAGACCCAGTACTTC. As protein: CASSLVREKTQYF.

J is TRBJ2-7 and V is TRBV28, with TRBD1 matching 7 bases. The CDR3 runs to 13 residues. The J segment lost 6 bases and the V segment lost 3 bases, leaving 5 bases of the junction unmatched. Germline lookup yields CDR1 MDHEN and CDR2 SYDVKM. The CDR3 protein is CASSLETGTEQYF. The CDR3 nucleotides are TGTGCCAGCAGTTTGGAGACAGGGACCGAGCAGTACTTC. The full variable domain, with the rest looked up from reference TRBV28 and TRBJ2-7, is DVKVTQSSRYLVKRTGEKVFLECVQDMDHENMFWYRQDPGLGLRLIYFSYDVKMKEKGDIPEGYSVSREKKERFSLILESASTNQTSMYLCASSLETGTEQYFGPGTRLTVT.

This chain connects TRBV25-1 to TRBJ2-7, with D possibly TRBD1 on 5 matching bases. Germline CDR1 and CDR2: MGHDK and SYGVNS. The length of the CDR3 is 13 residues. The V gene lost 2 bases and the J gene lost 2 bases, with 7 bases spanning the gap. This CDR3 is CASSEAGTYEQYF. The CDR3 region has the DNA TGTGCCAGCAGTGAAGCAGGGACCTACGAGCAGTACTTC.

The V call is TRBV12-5, the J call TRBJ1-1; D is undetermined. CDR1 is LGHNT, CDR2 FRNRAP, per germline. CDR3 length: 15 amino acids. V lost 1 base and J lost 0, with 9 bases in between. The CDR3 protein is CASGLGDEVNTEAFF. The CDR3 DNA reads TGTGCTAGTGGTTTGGGCGATGAGGTGAACACTGAAGCTTTCTTT.